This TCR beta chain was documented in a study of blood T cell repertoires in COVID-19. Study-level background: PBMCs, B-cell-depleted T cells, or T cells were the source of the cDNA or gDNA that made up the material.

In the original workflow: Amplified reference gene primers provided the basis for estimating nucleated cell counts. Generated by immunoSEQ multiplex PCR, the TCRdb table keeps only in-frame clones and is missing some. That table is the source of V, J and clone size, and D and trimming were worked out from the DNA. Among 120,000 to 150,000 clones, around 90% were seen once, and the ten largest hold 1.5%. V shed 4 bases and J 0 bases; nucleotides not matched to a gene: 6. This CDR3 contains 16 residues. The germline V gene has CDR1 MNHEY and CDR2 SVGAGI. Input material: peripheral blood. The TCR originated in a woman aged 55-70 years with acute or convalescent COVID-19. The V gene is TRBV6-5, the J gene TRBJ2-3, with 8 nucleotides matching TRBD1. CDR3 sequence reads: CASSFGQGHSTDTQYF. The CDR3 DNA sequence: TGTGCCAGCAGTTTTGGACAGGGACATAGCACAGATACGCAGTATTTT.